This T cell receptor beta chain was profiled in a study of vaccination effects on CD4 cells after COVID-19. Overall study results and limits: Healthy vaccinees' vaccine-induced clones included only 1 of 255 cross-reacting with common cold coronaviruses. Pronounced clonal contraction occurred in clones induced by infection and by vaccine late after vaccination.

The length of the CDR3 is 13 residues. V gave up 6 bases and J gave up 6 bases; unmatched junction bases: 4. Data came from immunoSEQ multiplex PCR; TCRdb stores just in-frame clones and leaves some out. Of fewer than 25,000 clones listed, roughly three quarters are singletons. This clone was recorded only once. The target antigen is unknown. Antigen-specific CD4+ T cells expanded by the ViraFEST assay with viral peptide pools were then sequenced. Scientists isolated CD4+ T cells after a roughly 10-day culture period ended. Negative nucleocapsid antibody tests before and after vaccination confirmed no previous SARS-CoV-2 infection. The researchers cultured fewer than 2.5 million PBMC per well with approximately 11 IU/ml IL-2 and 9.5 to 10 ug/ml peptides. The authors replaced half the medium with IL-2 medium on days 3 and 7.

The rearrangement links TRBV12-3 or TRBV12-4 to TRBJ2-7, with 11 bases lining up with TRBD2. Sequenced material: CD4+ T cells from PBMCs cultured with HCoV-NL63 spike peptides, taken before COVID-19 vaccination. This receptor was identified in a human donor who received a COVID-19 vaccine. This CDR3 is CASRLAGAAEQYF. The CDR3 DNA reads TGTGCCAGCAGACTAGCGGGGGCCGCCGAGCAGTACTTC.